The 15 T cell receptor beta chains presented below share a single source sample, sequenced in a study of tumor-infiltrating lymphocytes in primary liver carcinoma listed by TCRdb under 2017. Total RNA and DNA were co-extracted without cell sorting from around 20-30 mg of bulk tissue using the AllPrep DNA/RNA mini kit. Instrument used: Illumina HiSeq 2500. A constant-region primer and ProtoScript II reverse transcriptase were used to reverse-transcribe TCRbeta-specific cDNA from about 500 ng total RNA. TCRbeta libraries were built with three nested multiplex PCR rounds, a slightly modified ARM-PCR procedure. Each of the first two PCR rounds ran for around 10 cycles using multiplex TRBV1-TRBV30 forward primers together with a Cbeta reverse primer. The public reads were reanalyzed by TCRdb: fastp trimming at Q25, MiXCR alignment, in-frame beta chains only. Here each entry gathers all rows of one CDR3 protein and keeps the most common genes and DNA. A total of 75,000 to 80,000 distinct CDR3 sequences appear in this sample, about 75% of them only once. The ten largest clones add up to 26% of the sample.

The specimen sequenced was tumor-adjacent normal liver tissue. The source of these receptors is a man aged 35 to 55 with primary liver carcinoma and hepatitis B virus infection.

This sequence joins TRBV6-2 or TRBV6-3 and TRBJ2-4, with D perhaps matching TRBD1 or TRBD2 (5 bases each). The CDR3 totals 18 residues. The V end was cut by 3 bases, the J end by 0 bases, with 18 bases between. Germline CDR1 reads MNHEY; CDR2 reads SVGEGT. CDR3 region: CASSYSRDAVIAKNIQYF. As DNA, the CDR3 is TGTGCCAGCAGTTATTCCCGGGACGCAGTAATAGCCAAAAACATTCAGTACTTC.

For this clonotype: An end of the junction does not agree with germline; a read error may underlie this. V and J are TRBV29-1 and TRBJ2-3, with D tentatively TRBD1 or TRBD2 (5 bases each). This CDR3 has 14 residues. Per the germline V gene, CDR1 is SQVTM and CDR2 is ANQGSEA. The CDR3 nucleotides read TGCAGCGCCAGAGCGGCTCGGGGCACAGATACGCACTATTTT. Translating gives CSARAARGTDTHYF.

A remark on this clonotype: The germline gene is not matched at one end of the junction; a read error may be the cause. This rearrangement joins TRBV29-1 to TRBJ2-7, with a tentative D call TRBD1 (5 bases). This CDR3 has 15 residues. Germline lookup yields CDR1 SQVTM and CDR2 ANQGSEA. The CDR3 spells CSVVGNRQNPYEQCF. The CDR3 bases are TGCAGCGTTGTTGGGAACAGGCAAAACCCCTACGAGCAGTGCTTC.

This clonotype is judged large. The chain carries TRBV10-2 and TRBJ1-2, with D perhaps TRBD1 (5 bases). This CDR3 has 21 amino acids. Germline values: CDR1 WSHSY, CDR2 SAAADI. The germline V and J ends were trimmed by 2 bases and 5 bases, with 33 bases remaining between them. The DNA of the CDR3 is TGCGCCAGCAGTGAGGGCTTAGTGTCGGGGGGTAGCCGAAGATTGGGTTATGGCTACACCTTC. This translates into CASSEGLVSGGSRRLGYGYTF.

On this clonotype: Just one base apart from a much larger clone, this may be a read error. The CDR3 sequence: CASSSETSGYYEQHF. The CDR3 DNA sequence: TGTGCCAGCAGCTCGGAGACTAGCGGGTACTACGAGCAGCACTTC. The chain uses TRBV7-9 and TRBJ2-7; TRBD2 agrees at 10 bases. Per germline, CDR1 SEHNR and CDR2 FQNEAQ (reference sequence). CDR3 length: 15 amino acids.

Of note for this clonotype: At one boundary the junction diverges from the germline segment, which might be a read error. The chain uses TRBV5-4 and TRBJ2-1, with D maybe TRBD2 (7 bases). The CDR3 totals 12 residues. Germline CDR1 reads SGHNT; CDR2 reads YYREEE (reference sequence). The CDR3 here is CASRGGGDERFF. Written as DNA, the CDR3 is TGTGCCTCCCGGGGAGGGGGGGATGAGCGGTTCTTC.

In regard to this clonotype: The conserved final phenylalanine or tryptophan is absent from the CDR3, which likely points to a read error. V and J are TRBV29-1 and TRBJ2-2, with D possibly TRBD2 on 6 matching bases. The CDR3 runs to 12 residues. Looked up from germline, CDR1 is SQVTM and CDR2 is ANQGSEA. For the CDR3, the DNA is TGTAGCGTTGATCCGGGGGCCGGGGAGCTGTTTATT. Protein sequence: CSVDPGAGELFI.

This clonotype showed up just once. The junction shows a germline mismatch at one end, possibly a read error. The rearrangement links TRBV11-2 to TRBJ2-7; D uncertain. CDR1 SGHAT and CDR2 FQNNGV come from the germline V gene. The length of the CDR3 is 14 residues. The CDR3 coding sequence is TGTGCCAGCGGCTTAACCAACGGAGCCTACGAGCAGTACTTC. Translated, it gives CASGLTNGAYEQYF.

To note about this clonotype: Since the CDR3 does not end with the conserved phenylalanine or tryptophan, this likely comes from a read error. The gene calls are TRBV11-2 and TRBJ2-1; D is ambiguous. The CDR3 is 14 amino acids. Germline V gene sequence: CDR1 SGHAT, CDR2 FQNNGV. CDR3 bases: TGTGCGAGCAGCTCATACCGGCTAGTTAGTGAGCAGTTCTTA. It encodes CASSSYRLVSEQFL.

As for this clonotype: One end of the junction does not line up with germline, which may come from a read error. The V call is TRBV6-1, the J call TRBJ1-2; 7 bases are shared with TRBD1. The V gene's germline CDR1 is MNHNS and CDR2 SASEGT. This CDR3 has 14 amino acids. The CDR3 reads CASNETQGDYGYAF. The CDR3 nucleotides read TGTGCCAGCAATGAAACCCAGGGGGACTATGGCTACGCCTTC.

Worth noting for this clonotype: With a much larger clone just one base away, this may be a read error. As the CDR3 is not closed by the conserved phenylalanine or tryptophan, this likely results from a read error. This chain uses TRBV11-1 with TRBJ2-7, with D perhaps matching TRBD1 (5 bases). CDR1 is SGHAT and CDR2 is FQDESV in the germline V gene (reference sequence). The CDR3 is 12 amino acids. V shed 4 bases and J shed 3 bases, with 7 bases lying between them. The CDR3, as DNA: TGTGCCAGCAGCTCCGACAGCTACGAGCAGTACTCC. It is translated as CASSSDSYEQYS.

The CDR3 region has the DNA TGTGCCAGCAGCCTCAAGGGACTAGCGGGAGAGACCCAGTACTTC. Its protein product is CASSLKGLAGETQYF. This chain connects TRBV11-1 to TRBJ2-5; 12 nucleotides line up with TRBD2. CDR1 and CDR2 (germline): SGHAT, FQDESV (reference sequence). Germline trimming cut 5 bases from V and 4 bases from J; bases unmatched to any gene: 5. The CDR3 has 15 residues.

This clonotype was counted only a few times. Given the absence of the conserved phenylalanine or tryptophan at the CDR3 end, a read error is likely. The genes are TRBV28 and TRBJ1-1; D perhaps matches TRBD1 (6 bases). CDR3 length: 11 amino acids. The germline V gene encodes CDR1 MDHEN and CDR2 SYDVKM. The CDR3 bases are TGTGCCGGCAGTCCAGGGGTACAAGCTTTCCTT. Protein: CAGSPGVQAFL.

As for this clonotype: This could be a read error, since a much larger clone is one nucleotide away. The chain recombines TRBV2 with TRBJ1-4, with D possibly TRBD1 on 5 matching bases. The CDR3 is made up of 15 amino acids. Trimming pared 4 bases from V and 4 bases from J, leaving 13 bases between. Per the germline V gene, CDR1 is SNHLY and CDR2 is FYNNEI. CDR3 residues: CASSAQEANNEKLFF. The CDR3 DNA follows: TGTGCCAGCAGTGCACAGGAGGCAAATAATGAAAAACTGTTTTTT. Variable domain in full (rest from reference TRBV2 and TRBJ1-4): EPEVTQTPSHQVTQMGQEVILRCVPISNHLYFYWYRQILGQKVEFLVSFYNNEISEKSEIFDDQFSVERPDGSNFTLKIRSTKLEDSAMYFCASSAQEANNEKLFFGSGTQLSVL.

Notes on this clonotype: Sequence at one end of the junction differs from germline and may be a read error. The gene calls are TRBV4-3 and TRBJ2-3; TRBD2 agrees at 14 bases. Germline lookup yields CDR1 LGHNA and CDR2 YSLEER. The CDR3 runs 22 residues. The CDR3 DNA reads TGTGTCAGCAGCCAACATTCTTTCGGGACTAGCGGGAGTTACGGGGAAACAGATACGCAGTATTTT. Protein sequence: CVSSQHSFGTSGSYGETDTQYF.